Listed below are T cell receptor beta chains from one sample, sequenced in a study of blood T cell repertoires in COVID-19. Clones were sequenced by immunoSEQ multiplex PCR, and TCRdb holds only the in-frame ones, with some missing. The repertoire includes approximately 90,000 clones, just under 80% of them detected once, and over 5.5% sits in the top ten. Sequencing input: peripheral blood. These receptors originate from a man between 65 and 85 years old with COVID-19, enrolled during active disease. Both conserved end residues are trimmed from each CDR3. The order of the fields is D gene, V gene, CDR3 protein. A D gene is named only where the DNA matches it firmly.

D gene: -; V gene: TRBV7-9; CDR3 protein: ASSLAGAIGELF
D gene: -; V gene: TRBV4-2; CDR3 protein: ASSQDWGGANYGYT
D gene: TRBD2; V gene: TRBV7-2; CDR3 protein: ASSSPLAGGLPDTQY
D gene: -; V gene: TRBV5-6; CDR3 protein: ASSLDSPSQY
D gene: TRBD2; V gene: TRBV7-9; CDR3 protein: ASSLEGGSGQETQY
D gene: TRBD2; V gene: TRBV29-1; CDR3 protein: SVEGLAGGDTQY
D gene: TRBD2; V gene: TRBV2; CDR3 protein: ASSELAGVPNEQF
D gene: TRBD2; V gene: TRBV6-1; CDR3 protein: ASSEGLAKAAQY
D gene: -; V gene: TRBV7-8; CDR3 protein: ASSFFPSSYEQY
D gene: -; V gene: TRBV6-5; CDR3 protein: ASSYSFEHSYGYT
D gene: TRBD2; V gene: TRBV19; CDR3 protein: ASSIGGGAVTGELF
D gene: TRBD1; V gene: TRBV7-9; CDR3 protein: ASSLEGQGTDTQY
D gene: -; V gene: TRBV30; CDR3 protein: AWSALGPQH
D gene: -; V gene: TRBV20-1; CDR3 protein: SASKVSGYGYT
D gene: -; V gene: TRBV20-1; CDR3 protein: SLLRSNEQF
D gene: -; V gene: TRBV19; CDR3 protein: ASSAGIRTGELF
D gene: -; V gene: TRBV6-5; CDR3 protein: ASSSFSYNEQF
D gene: TRBD1; V gene: TRBV24-1; CDR3 protein: ATSESGQVGQY
D gene: TRBD1; V gene: TRBV28; CDR3 protein: ASSLATGTGVHEQY
D gene: TRBD2; V gene: TRBV11-2; CDR3 protein: ASSLAASGANEQF
D gene: TRBD1; V gene: TRBV6-4; CDR3 protein: ASSDAGTALNEKLF
D gene: TRBD2; V gene: TRBV7-3; CDR3 protein: ASSWGSSGGTDTQY
D gene: TRBD1; V gene: TRBV24-1; CDR3 protein: ATSDSRQGAIQQF
D gene: -; V gene: TRBV9; CDR3 protein: ASSVEPRRDYGYT
D gene: TRBD2; V gene: TRBV18; CDR3 protein: ASSLFLTGTSGRQTQY
D gene: -; V gene: TRBV5-6; CDR3 protein: ASSLGWSYQETQY
D gene: TRBD1; V gene: TRBV30; CDR3 protein: AWNRGAHTGELF
D gene: TRBD1; V gene: TRBV7-8; CDR3 protein: ASSRRDRSNYGYT